The 11 T cell receptor beta chains listed next were all sequenced from one sample in a study of T cells after yellow fever vaccination. Each CDR3 protein gets one entry after TCRdb re-called the 5' RACE reads with MiXCR. The data contain approximately 340,000 distinct CDR3 sequences, 7.5% to 9% of them singletons. The material was PBMCs, obtained on the day of the first yellow fever vaccination. These receptors all come from a young man who received the YFV17D yellow fever vaccine.

The chain recombines TRBV10-1 with TRBJ1-5; no definite D call. Trimming removed 2 bases at V and 2 bases at J, with 10 bases between. Germline CDR1 is WNHNN and CDR2 is SYGVQD (reference sequence). The CDR3 is made up of 15 amino acids. The CDR3 protein is CASSEEPRGNQPQHF. CDR3 in DNA: TGCGCCAGCAGTGAGGAACCTAGGGGCAATCAGCCCCAGCATTTT.

This clonotype appeared a few times. The chain carries TRBV2 and TRBJ1-1, with D unresolved. Trimming cost V 6 bases and J 4 bases, with 12 bases left between them. Germline CDR1 reads SNHLY; CDR2 reads FYNNEI. CDR3 length equals 13 residues. The CDR3 region has the DNA TGTGCCAGCAGGGGCAAACAAGGCACTGAAGCTTTCTTT. Encoded protein: CASRGKQGTEAFF.

This clonotype showed up many times. The chain carries TRBV7-9 and TRBJ2-3; TRBD2 matches 8 bases. Germline V gene data show CDR1 as SEHNR and CDR2 as FQNEAQ (reference sequence). V lost 5 bases and J lost 6; bases outside the gene matches: 4. The CDR3 consists of 13 residues. The CDR3 sequence: CASSRGGIDTQYF. CDR3 coding DNA: TGTGCCAGCAGCCGGGGGGGCATCGATACGCAGTATTTT.

This clonotype was picked up a small number of times. The chain has TRBV6-4 and TRBJ2-1, with a tentative D call TRBD2 (7 bases). V was clipped by 3 bases and J by 7 bases, with 16 bases between them. This CDR3 region has 15 residues. Germline V gene sequence: CDR1 MRHNA, CDR2 SNTAGT. CDR3 in amino acids: CASSDLGGAGNEQFF. In nucleotides, the CDR3 is TGTGCCAGCAGTGATCTGGGGGGGGCCGGTAATGAGCAGTTCTTC.

The chain carries TRBV25-1 and TRBJ2-3; 10 positions match TRBD2. The CDR3 is 13 amino acids. Trimming cost V 10 bases and J 3 bases; bases outside gene matches: 4. Germline V gene lookup returns CDR1 MGHDK and CDR2 SYGVNS. The CDR3 DNA reads TGTGCCATCAGGACTAGCGGAACAGATACGCAGTATTTT. This translates into CAIRTSGTDTQYF. Full variable domain (missing parts from reference TRBV25-1 and TRBJ2-3): EADIYQTPRYLVIGTGKKITLECSQTMGHDKMYWYQQDPGMELHLIHYSYGVNSTEKGDLSSESTVSRIRTEHFPLTLESARPSHTSQYLCAIRTSGTDTQYFGPGTRLTVL.

This clonotype was counted a few times. The chain has TRBV4-2 and TRBJ2-3, with TRBD2 identical over 7 bases. V was pared by 2 bases and J by 1 base, with 3 bases of the junction left unmatched. The CDR3 is made up of 15 amino acids. Germline V lookup: CDR1 LGHNA, CDR2 YNFKEQ. CDR3 sequence (DNA): TGTGCCAGCAGCCAACTAGCGGAGGGCACAGATACGCAGTATTTT. It codes for CASSQLAEGTDTQYF.

In its sample, this clonotype was seen a few times. The J gene is TRBJ2-1, the V gene TRBV12-3 or TRBV12-4; TRBD2 agrees at 9 bases. The CDR3 extends over 16 amino acids. V lost 5 bases, J lost 3 bases, and 8 bases stayed unmatched. The CDR3 coding sequence is TGTGCCAGCAGTGACCAAGCGGGGGGAATCTACAATGAGCAGTTCTTC. Protein sequence: CASSDQAGGIYNEQFF.

This clonotype was counted at least ten times. The V and J genes are TRBV6-5 and TRBJ2-5; 8 nucleotides match TRBD1. Germline values: CDR1 MNHEY, CDR2 SVGAGI. Unmatched junction bases numbered 7, after V lost 1 base and J lost 6 bases. CDR3 size: 15 residues. The chain's CDR3 is CASSYFQGARKTQYF. The CDR3 region has the DNA TGTGCCAGCAGTTACTTTCAGGGGGCTCGAAAGACCCAGTACTTC.

The rearrangement links TRBV11-2 to TRBJ2-1; 11 bases map to TRBD2. Germline trimming cut 0 bases from V and 10 bases from J; bases unmatched to any gene: 5. This CDR3 has 15 residues. The germline gives CDR1 SGHAT, CDR2 FQNNGV. CDR3 DNA sequence: TGTGCCAGCAGCTTAGAGACTAGCGGGGTTTTGGAGCAGTTCTTC. Its translation: CASSLETSGVLEQFF.

Only a few counts were recorded for this clonotype. The J gene is TRBJ2-5, the V gene TRBV7-9, with D unresolved. Germline V CDR1 and CDR2: SEHNR, FQNEAQ (reference sequence). The CDR3 has 13 residues. V gave up 1 base and J gave up 5 bases, with 8 bases separating them. As DNA, the CDR3 is TGTGCCAGCAGCTTAGTAGGTCCCGAGACCCAGTACTTC. It is translated as CASSLVGPETQYF.

This chain joins TRBV12-3 or TRBV12-4 and TRBJ2-1; 14 bases align to TRBD2. V trimming: 5 bases; J trimming: 0 bases; junction bases outside the gene matches: 12. CDR3 length: 20 residues. The CDR3 reads CASSPGTSGGAFSSYNEQFF. CDR3 sequence (DNA): TGTGCCAGCAGTCCGGGGACTAGCGGGGGAGCGTTTAGCTCCTACAATGAGCAGTTCTTC.